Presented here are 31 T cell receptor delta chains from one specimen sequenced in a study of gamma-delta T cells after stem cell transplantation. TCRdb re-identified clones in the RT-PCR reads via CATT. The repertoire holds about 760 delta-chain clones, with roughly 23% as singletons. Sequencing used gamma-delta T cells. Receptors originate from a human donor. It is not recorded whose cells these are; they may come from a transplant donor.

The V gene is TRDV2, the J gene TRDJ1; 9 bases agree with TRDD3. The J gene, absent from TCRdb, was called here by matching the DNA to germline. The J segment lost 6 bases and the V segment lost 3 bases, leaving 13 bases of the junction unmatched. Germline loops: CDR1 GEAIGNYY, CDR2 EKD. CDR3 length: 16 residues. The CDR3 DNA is TGTGCCTGTGACTACGTACTGGGGGACCCTCTCCATAAACTCATCTTT. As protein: CACDYVLGDPLHKLIF.

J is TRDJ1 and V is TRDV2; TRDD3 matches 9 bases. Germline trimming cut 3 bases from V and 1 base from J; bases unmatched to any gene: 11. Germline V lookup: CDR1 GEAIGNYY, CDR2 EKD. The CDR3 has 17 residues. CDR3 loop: CACDPLPGDTSTDKLIF. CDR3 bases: TGTGCCTGTGACCCCCTACCGGGGGATACAAGCACCGATAAACTCATCTTT.

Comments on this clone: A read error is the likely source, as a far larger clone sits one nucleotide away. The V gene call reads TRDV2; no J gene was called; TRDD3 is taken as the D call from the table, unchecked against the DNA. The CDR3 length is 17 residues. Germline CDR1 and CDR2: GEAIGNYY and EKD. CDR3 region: CACDTLGVGMREDKLIF. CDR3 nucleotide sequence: TGTGCCTGTGACACATTAGGGGTCGGAATGCGAGAAGATAAGCTCATCTTT.

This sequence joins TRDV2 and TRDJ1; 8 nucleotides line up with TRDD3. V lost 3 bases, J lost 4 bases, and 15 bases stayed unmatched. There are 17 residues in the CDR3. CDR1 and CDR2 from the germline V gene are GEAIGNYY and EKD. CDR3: CACDPVLGVLSDDKLIF. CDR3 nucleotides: TGTGCCTGTGACCCAGTACTGGGGGTGCTGAGTGACGATAAACTCATCTTT.

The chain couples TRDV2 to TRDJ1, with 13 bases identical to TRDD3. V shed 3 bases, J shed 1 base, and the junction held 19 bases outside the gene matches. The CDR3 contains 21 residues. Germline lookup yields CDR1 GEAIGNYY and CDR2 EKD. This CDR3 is CACDPVSYRTGGYVGTDKLIF. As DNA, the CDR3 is TGTGCCTGTGACCCCGTATCCTATCGTACTGGGGGATACGTCGGCACCGATAAACTCATCTTT.

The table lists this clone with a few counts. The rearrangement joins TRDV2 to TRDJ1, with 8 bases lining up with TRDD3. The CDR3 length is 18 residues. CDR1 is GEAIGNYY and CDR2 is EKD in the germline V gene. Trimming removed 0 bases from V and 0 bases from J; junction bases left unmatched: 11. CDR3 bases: TGTGCCTGTGACACCGTATCGGCTGGGGGAAAGTACACCGATAAACTCATCTTT. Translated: CACDTVSAGGKYTDKLIF.

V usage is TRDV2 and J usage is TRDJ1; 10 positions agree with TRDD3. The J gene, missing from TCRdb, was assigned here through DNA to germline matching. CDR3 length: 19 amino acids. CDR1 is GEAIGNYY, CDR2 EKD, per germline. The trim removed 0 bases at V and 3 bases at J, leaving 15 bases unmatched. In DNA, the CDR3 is TGTGCCTGTGACACCGTTCGGGGGGGATACGCATTATCACCCGATAAACTCATCTTT. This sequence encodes CACDTVRGGYALSPDKLIF.

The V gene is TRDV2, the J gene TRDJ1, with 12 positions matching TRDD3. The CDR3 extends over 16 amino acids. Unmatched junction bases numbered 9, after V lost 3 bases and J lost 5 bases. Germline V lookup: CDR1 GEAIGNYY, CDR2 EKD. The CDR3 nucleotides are TGTGCCTGTGACCTAGTTACTGGGGGATACCCGGATAAACTCATCTTT. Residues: CACDLVTGGYPDKLIF.

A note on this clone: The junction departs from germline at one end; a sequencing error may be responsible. The CDR3 region is CSCDTGVLVDNADKLIF. The CDR3 bases are TGTTCCTGTGACACCGGGGTTCTTGTGGATAACGCCGATAAACTCATCTTT. The V and J genes are TRDV2 and TRDJ1; a weak D match, TRDD3 (5 bases). Here the J gene was assigned by germline matching of the DNA, as TCRdb has none. Germline values: CDR1 GEAIGNYY, CDR2 EKD. The CDR3 loop spans 17 amino acids.

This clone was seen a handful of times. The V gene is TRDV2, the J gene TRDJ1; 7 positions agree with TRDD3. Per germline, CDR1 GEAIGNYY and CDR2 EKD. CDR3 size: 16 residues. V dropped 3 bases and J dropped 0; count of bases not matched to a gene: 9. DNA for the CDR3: TGTGCCTGTGACGCTCTGGGGGGGGGGTACACCGATAAACTCATCTTT. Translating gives CACDALGGGYTDKLIF.

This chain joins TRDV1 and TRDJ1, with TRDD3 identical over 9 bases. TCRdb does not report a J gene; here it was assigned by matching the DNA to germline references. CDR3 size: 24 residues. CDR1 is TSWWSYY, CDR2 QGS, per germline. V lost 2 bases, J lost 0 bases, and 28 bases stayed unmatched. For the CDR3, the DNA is TGTGCTCTTGGGGAAGGCTCTGGCCGCAATCGCATTACCAACTGGGGGACGTACACCGATAAACTCATCTTT. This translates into CALGEGSGRNRITNWGTYTDKLIF.

As DNA, the CDR3 is TGTGCCTGTGACAGGTTGTTGGGGGATACAAACACCACACCGTACACCGATAAACTCATCTTT. It specifies CACDRLLGDTNTTPYTDKLIF. This rearrangement joins TRDV2 to TRDJ1, with 10 nucleotides matching TRDD3. No J gene was available from TCRdb, and it was assigned here by a germline match of the DNA. Germline loops: CDR1 GEAIGNYY, CDR2 EKD. V was pared by 2 bases and J by 0 bases, with 20 bases of the junction left unmatched. The length of the CDR3 is 21 residues.

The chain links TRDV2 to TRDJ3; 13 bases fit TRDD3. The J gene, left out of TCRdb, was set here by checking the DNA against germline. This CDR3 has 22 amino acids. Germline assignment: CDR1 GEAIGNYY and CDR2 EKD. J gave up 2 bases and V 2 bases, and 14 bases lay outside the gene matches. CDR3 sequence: CACDRIGDTGGYAAWDTRQMFF. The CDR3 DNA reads TGTGCCTGTGACAGGATCGGGGATACTGGGGGATACGCGGCCTGGGACACCCGACAGATGTTTTTC.

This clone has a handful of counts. In nucleotides, the CDR3 is TGTGCCTGTGACTCAGTACTGGGGGATACAAAGGGGCTCATCTTT. Translating gives CACDSVLGDTKGLIF. This chain joins TRDV2 and TRDJ1; 12 nucleotides align to TRDD3. V shed 3 bases, J shed 11 bases, and the junction held 12 bases outside the gene matches. There are 15 residues in the CDR3. Germline CDR1 GEAIGNYY, CDR2 EKD.

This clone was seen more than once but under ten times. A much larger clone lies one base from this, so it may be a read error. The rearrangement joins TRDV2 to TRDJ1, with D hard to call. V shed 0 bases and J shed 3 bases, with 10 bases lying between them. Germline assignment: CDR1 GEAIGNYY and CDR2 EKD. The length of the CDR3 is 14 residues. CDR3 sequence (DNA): TGTGCCTGTGACACCGTTGGGTTCGCCGATAAACTCATCTTT. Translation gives CACDTVGFADKLIF.

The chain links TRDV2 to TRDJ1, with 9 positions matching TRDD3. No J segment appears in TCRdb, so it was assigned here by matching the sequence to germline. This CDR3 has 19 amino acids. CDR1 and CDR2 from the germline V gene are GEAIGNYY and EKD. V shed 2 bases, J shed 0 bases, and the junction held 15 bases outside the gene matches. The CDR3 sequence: CACDSLLGDTRKHTDKLIF. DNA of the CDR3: TGTGCCTGTGACAGCTTACTGGGGGACACCAGGAAACACACCGATAAACTCATCTTT.

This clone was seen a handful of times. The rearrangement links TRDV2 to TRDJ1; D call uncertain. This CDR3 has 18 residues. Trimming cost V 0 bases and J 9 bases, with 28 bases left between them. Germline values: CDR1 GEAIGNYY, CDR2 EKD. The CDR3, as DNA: TGTGCCTGTGACACCGGTACCCCAGTGGGCAACCCAGATCATGAACTCATCTTT. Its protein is CACDTGTPVGNPDHELIF.

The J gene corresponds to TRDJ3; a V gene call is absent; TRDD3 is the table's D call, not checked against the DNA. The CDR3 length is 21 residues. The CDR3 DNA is TGTGCCTGTGACACCGCCACTGGGGGATCCTCAATCTCCTGGGACACCCGACAGATGTTTTTC. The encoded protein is CACDTATGGSSISWDTRQMFF.

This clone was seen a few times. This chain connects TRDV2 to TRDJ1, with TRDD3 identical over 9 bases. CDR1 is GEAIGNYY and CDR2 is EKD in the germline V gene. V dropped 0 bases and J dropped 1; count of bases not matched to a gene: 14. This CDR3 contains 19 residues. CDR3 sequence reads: CACDTSPRTGIRITDKLIF. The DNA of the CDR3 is TGTGCCTGTGACACCTCACCGCGGACGGGGATACGAATCACCGATAAACTCATCTTT.

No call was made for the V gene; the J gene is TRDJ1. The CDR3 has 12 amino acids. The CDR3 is CALNVYTDKLIF. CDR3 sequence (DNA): TGTGCCCTTAACGTTTACACCGATAAACTCATCTTT.

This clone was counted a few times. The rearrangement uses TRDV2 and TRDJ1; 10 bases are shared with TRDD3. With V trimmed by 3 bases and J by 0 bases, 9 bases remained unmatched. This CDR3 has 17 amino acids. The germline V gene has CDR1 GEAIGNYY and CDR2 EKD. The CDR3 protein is CACDALLGDEYTDKLIF. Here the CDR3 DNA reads TGTGCCTGTGACGCCCTACTGGGGGATGAGTACACCGATAAACTCATCTTT.

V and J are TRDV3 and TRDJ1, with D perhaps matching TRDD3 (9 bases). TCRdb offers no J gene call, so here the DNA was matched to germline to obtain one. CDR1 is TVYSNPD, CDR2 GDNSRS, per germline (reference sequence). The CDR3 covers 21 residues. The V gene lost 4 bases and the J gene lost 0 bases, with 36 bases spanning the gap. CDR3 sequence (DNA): TGTGCCTCTGTCTACCTTCCTATACCGGACTGGGGGACCGTGTACACCGATAAACTCATCTTT. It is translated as CASVYLPIPDWGTVYTDKLIF.

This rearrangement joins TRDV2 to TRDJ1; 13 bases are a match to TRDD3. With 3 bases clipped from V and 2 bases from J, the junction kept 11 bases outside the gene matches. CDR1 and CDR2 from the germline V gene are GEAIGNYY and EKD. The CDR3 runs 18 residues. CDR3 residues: CACDPLTGGYANTDKLIF. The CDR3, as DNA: TGTGCCTGTGACCCCCTTACTGGGGGATACGCTAATACCGATAAACTCATCTTT.

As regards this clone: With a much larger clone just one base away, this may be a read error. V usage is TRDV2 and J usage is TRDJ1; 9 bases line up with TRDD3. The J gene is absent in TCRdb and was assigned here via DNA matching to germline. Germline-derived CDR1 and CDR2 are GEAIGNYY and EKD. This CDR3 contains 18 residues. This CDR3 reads CACDTLLGENKYTDKLIF. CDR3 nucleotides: TGTGCCTGCGACACCTTACTGGGGGAGAATAAGTACACCGATAAACTCATCTTT.

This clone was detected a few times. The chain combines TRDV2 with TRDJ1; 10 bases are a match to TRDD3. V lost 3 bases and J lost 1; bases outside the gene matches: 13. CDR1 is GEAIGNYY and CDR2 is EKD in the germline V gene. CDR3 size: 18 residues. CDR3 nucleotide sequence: TGTGCCTGTGACCGCATTCCTACGGGGGATACGCTCACCGATAAACTCATCTTT. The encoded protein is CACDRIPTGDTLTDKLIF.

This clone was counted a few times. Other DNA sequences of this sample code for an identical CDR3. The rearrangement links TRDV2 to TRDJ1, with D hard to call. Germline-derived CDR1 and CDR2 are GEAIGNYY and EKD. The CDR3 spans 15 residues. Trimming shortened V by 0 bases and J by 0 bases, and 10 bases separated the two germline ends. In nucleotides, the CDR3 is TGTGCCTGTGACACCCTCGGGCCGTACACCGATAAACTCATCTTT. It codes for CACDTLGPYTDKLIF.

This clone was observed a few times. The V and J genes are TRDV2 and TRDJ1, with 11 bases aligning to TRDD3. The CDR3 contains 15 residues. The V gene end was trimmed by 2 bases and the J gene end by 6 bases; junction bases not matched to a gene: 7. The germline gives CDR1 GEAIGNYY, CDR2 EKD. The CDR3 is CACDNLGDTPNKLIF. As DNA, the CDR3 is TGTGCCTGTGACAACCTGGGGGATACCCCGAATAAACTCATCTTT.

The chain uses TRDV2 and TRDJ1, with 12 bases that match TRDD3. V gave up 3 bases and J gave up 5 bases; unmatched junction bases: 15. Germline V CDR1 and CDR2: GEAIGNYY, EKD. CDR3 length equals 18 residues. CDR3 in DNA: TGTGCCTGTGACCCCCTACTGGGGGATACATCTCTCTCGGATAAACTCATCTTT. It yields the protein CACDPLLGDTSLSDKLIF.

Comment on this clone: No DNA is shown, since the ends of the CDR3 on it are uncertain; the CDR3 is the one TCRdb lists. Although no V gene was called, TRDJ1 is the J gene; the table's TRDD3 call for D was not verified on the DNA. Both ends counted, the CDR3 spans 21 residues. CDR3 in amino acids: CALGEHETYWAWGIRGGELIF.

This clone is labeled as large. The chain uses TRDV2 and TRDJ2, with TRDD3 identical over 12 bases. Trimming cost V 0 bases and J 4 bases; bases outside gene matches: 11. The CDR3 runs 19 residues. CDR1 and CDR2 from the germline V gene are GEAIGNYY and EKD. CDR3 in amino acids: CACDTVEDWGIPTTAQLFF. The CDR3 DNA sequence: TGTGCCTGTGACACCGTGGAAGACTGGGGGATACCTACGACAGCACAACTCTTCTTT.

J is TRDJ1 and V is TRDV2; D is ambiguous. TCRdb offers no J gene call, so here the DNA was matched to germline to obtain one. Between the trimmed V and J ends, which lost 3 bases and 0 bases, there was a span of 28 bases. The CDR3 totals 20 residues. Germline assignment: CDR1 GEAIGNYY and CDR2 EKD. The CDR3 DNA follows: TGTGCCTGTGACGCCCTAGAAGCAGGCGTAGGAGAAAAGTACACCGATAAACTCATCTTT. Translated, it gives CACDALEAGVGEKYTDKLIF.